The rows below give T cell receptor beta chains drawn from one sample of a study of memory CD4+ T cells and cytomegalovirus serostatus. TCRdb's table, derived via immunoSEQ multiplex PCR, lists solely in-frame clones and lacks some. The table includes fewer than 35,000 clones, over 70% detected once. The sequenced sample was memory CD4+ T cells from blood. The receptors here all came from an adult in good health and CMV-seronegative. CDR3s leave out the opening cysteine and the closing phenylalanine or tryptophan. The listing skips clone size in some rows; elsewhere it reads once, few, many or a size class.

>-|TRBV7-2|TRBJ2-7
ASSHRQGAYEQY
>once|TRBV2|TRBJ2-1
ASRISGSSYNEQF
>-|TRBV28|TRBJ2-7
ASSLLAGWVYEQY
>-|TRBV15|TRBJ2-1
ATSRDLHEQF
>once|TRBV11-2|TRBJ1-3
ASSPLHSGNTIY
>-|TRBV11-2|TRBJ2-1
ASRPSGGAIGEQF
>-|TRBV11-2|TRBJ2-7
ASSSSYEQY
>-|TRBV6-5|TRBJ1-2
ASSSPLSSYGYT
>-|TRBV5-1|TRBJ2-2
ASGGPNTGELF
>once|TRBV29-1|TRBJ2-3
STTTEADTQY
>-|TRBV5-6|TRBJ1-2
ASSLDRGLGYGYT
>few|TRBV30|TRBJ1-6
AWSVREMSPLH
>-|TRBV27|TRBJ2-5
ASSSDRGIETQY
>-|TRBV19|TRBJ2-5
ASTWGTLAGGPKTQY
>-|TRBV6-5|TRBJ1-3
ASSRGTADGNTIY
>-|TRBV5-1|TRBJ1-1
ASSLDGGNTEAF
>once|TRBV25-1|TRBJ2-3
ASSDPGQGVTDTQY
>-|TRBV7-2|TRBJ2-3
ASSLGFSTDTQY
>-|TRBV10-3|TRBJ1-2
AISEARGRGLLGYT
>-|TRBV7-3|TRBJ1-2
ASSLTAGQGNYGYT
>-|TRBV5-1|TRBJ1-1
ASSSRTGEVAEAF
>-|TRBV4-2|TRBJ1-2
ASSQAGAAGYT
>-|TRBV5-4|TRBJ2-3
ASSLQGPDTQY
>-|TRBV6-5|TRBJ1-2
ASTLSRDRGSGYT
>few|TRBV6-5|TRBJ2-3
ASLRAGGTDQY
>-|TRBV2|TRBJ2-7
ASNRAGHSYEQY
>-|TRBV5-5|TRBJ1-1
ASSLRDLHTEAF
>-|TRBV19|TRBJ2-3
ASSIVWASGHTQY
>-|TRBV7-8|TRBJ1-5
ASSLGPRVGNSFGQPQH
>few|TRBV5-1|TRBJ2-7
ASSPGQNSYEQY
>-|TRBV27|TRBJ1-2
ASSIRTGGRGGYT
>-|TRBV18|TRBJ1-3
ASSPEPSGNTIY
>once|TRBV11-3|TRBJ1-1
ASSFFTIQGGTAEAF
>-|TRBV19|TRBJ1-5
ASQSRFNQSQH
>few|TRBV7-2|TRBJ1-2
ASNLGQGVNYGYT
>-|TRBV5-6|TRBJ1-2
ASSSRWDGYT
>once|TRBV19|TRBJ2-2
ASSRTLANTGELF
>-|TRBV5-4|TRBJ1-2
ASSTGDRGRSGYT
>-|TRBV5-6|TRBJ1-1
ASSHFTGGNTEAF
>-|TRBV5-1|TRBJ1-1
ASSGGQGQINTEAF
>-|TRBV9|TRBJ1-3
ASSVELGNTIY
>-|TRBV25-1|TRBJ1-2
ASSEGGPGWTYGYT